The 14 T cell receptor beta chains below come from one sample, sequenced in a study of shared clonotypes between healthy human individuals. Sequenced by immunoSEQ multiplex PCR; TCRdb stores in-frame clones only, minus some. The sample shows roughly 1 million clones, about 80% of them seen only once. Sequenced sample: memory CD4+ T cells from PBMCs. Subset denoted: CD45RA-negative fraction. These receptors were collected from a man aged 18 to 29 in good health. Some clones in this sample may be carry-over from other donors' samples.

The rearrangement uses TRBV11-1 and TRBJ2-1, with D maybe TRBD2 (7 bases). This CDR3 region has 14 residues. The germline CDR1 and CDR2 sequences are SGHAT and FQDESV (reference sequence). V was shortened by 7 bases and J by 7 bases, with 17 bases between the two germline ends. The CDR3 sequence is CASKLGGDRNEQFF. For the CDR3, the DNA is TGTGCCAGCAAGTTAGGGGGGGATCGGAATGAGCAGTTCTTC.

This clone was seen at least ten times. J is TRBJ2-5 and V is TRBV18, with a weak D call TRBD1 (5 bases). The V and J ends lost 2 bases and 5 bases respectively, with 12 bases between them. Germline V gene data show CDR1 as KGHSH and CDR2 as LQKENI. This CDR3 contains 14 residues. The DNA for the CDR3 is TGTGCCAGCTCACCAGGACACCTATGGGAGACCCAGTACTTC. It yields the protein CASSPGHLWETQYF.

The J gene is TRBJ1-2, the V gene TRBV6-6; D perhaps matches TRBD1 (6 bases). The ends were cut back, 0 bases at V and 8 bases at J, with 10 bases in the middle. This CDR3 contains 13 residues. Per germline, CDR1 MNHNY and CDR2 SVGAGI (reference sequence). The CDR3 is CASSYSEGEGYTF. In DNA form, the CDR3 reads TGTGCCAGCAGTTACTCGGAGGGGGAGGGCTACACCTTC.

This clone was picked up one time. V usage is TRBV12-5 and J usage is TRBJ2-2; 11 nucleotides align to TRBD2. The V gene's germline CDR1 is LGHNT and CDR2 FRNRAP. The CDR3 has 16 residues. V trimming: 2 bases; J trimming: 6 bases; junction bases outside the gene matches: 5. The CDR3 bases are TGTGCTAGTGGTTTGACGACTAGCGGGACGCCCGGGGAGCTGTTTTTT. It translates to CASGLTTSGTPGELFF.

The V gene is TRBV6-1, the J gene TRBJ2-7; TRBD1 matches 10 bases. Looked up from germline, CDR1 is MNHNS and CDR2 is SASEGT. With 0 bases clipped from V and 3 bases from J, the junction kept 5 bases outside the gene matches. The CDR3 consists of 16 residues. CDR3 sequence reads: CASSEAMGQGIYEQYF. CDR3 DNA: TGTGCCAGCAGTGAAGCTATGGGACAGGGGATCTACGAGCAGTACTTC.

Remarks on this clone: Other DNA sequences in the sample encode the same CDR3. This chain links TRBV7-3 with TRBJ2-7; 11 bases agree with TRBD2. Germline values: CDR1 SGHTA, CDR2 FQGTGA. V lost 5 bases and J lost 2; bases outside the gene matches: 2. This CDR3 region has 14 residues. The CDR3 DNA reads as TGTGCCAGCAGCCTAGCGGGAGGCCCCTACGAGCAGTACTTC. This sequence encodes CASSLAGGPYEQYF.

The CDR3 spells CASSGAQGAAGANVLTF. The CDR3 nucleotides read TGTGCCAGCAGCGGGGCGCAGGGGGCGGCTGGGGCCAACGTCCTGACTTTC. The rearrangement links TRBV7-8 to TRBJ2-6; 8 nucleotides match TRBD1. With 5 bases clipped from V and 2 bases from J, the junction kept 8 bases outside the gene matches. Germline V CDR1 and CDR2: SGHVS, FQNEAQ. The CDR3 contains 17 residues.

This rearrangement joins TRBV28 to TRBJ1-2; D not resolved. The CDR3 is made up of 13 amino acids. Per the germline V gene, CDR1 is MDHEN and CDR2 is SYDVKM. V lost 10 bases and J 3 bases, leaving 15 bases between the germline ends. The CDR3 sequence: CATPGPRHYGYTF. CDR3 coding DNA: TGTGCCACCCCCGGGCCCCGCCACTATGGCTACACCTTC.

This sequence joins TRBV7-9 and TRBJ2-7; D may be TRBD2 (5 bases). This CDR3 has 15 residues. The V end was cut by 5 bases, the J end by 6 bases, with 20 bases between. The germline V gene encodes CDR1 SEHNR and CDR2 FQNEAQ (reference sequence). The CDR3 nucleotides read TGTGCCAGCAGCCGGGAATGGGCTCCACTCCCCGAGCAGTACTTC. It translates to CASSREWAPLPEQYF.

V and J are TRBV10-2 and TRBJ2-1, with D perhaps matching TRBD1 or TRBD2 (6 bases each). The length of the CDR3 is 16 residues. CDR1 is WSHSY, CDR2 SAAADI, per germline. The V and J ends lost 7 bases and 10 bases respectively, with 26 bases between them. This CDR3 reads CASTGTRGEETFEQFF. The DNA of the CDR3 is TGCGCCAGCACTGGGACAAGGGGGGAAGAAACATTCGAGCAGTTCTTC.

The chain is built from TRBV19 and TRBJ1-1; D unresolved. Per germline, CDR1 LNHDA and CDR2 SQIVND (reference sequence). With 6 bases removed from V and 1 base from J, the gap between germline ends came to 9 bases. CDR3 length: 13 residues. The chain's CDR3 is CASRRSGNTEAFF. CDR3 nucleotide sequence: TGTGCCAGTAGACGGTCAGGGAACACTGAAGCTTTCTTT. The variable domain in full, with the rest retrieved from reference TRBV19 and TRBJ1-1, is DGGITQSPKYLFRKEGQNVTLSCEQNLNHDAMYWYRQDPGQGLRLIYYSQIVNDFQKGDIAEGYSVSREKKESFPLTVTSAQKNPTAFYLCASRRSGNTEAFFGQGTRLTVV.

The V call is TRBV7-3, the J call TRBJ1-1, with TRBD1 matching 9 bases. Unmatched junction bases numbered 5, after V lost 5 bases and J lost 4 bases. The CDR3 loop spans 14 amino acids. The germline CDR1 and CDR2 sequences are SGHTA and FQGTGA. Here the CDR3 reads CASSDGTGITEAFF. CDR3 sequence (DNA): TGTGCCAGCAGCGATGGGACAGGGATCACTGAAGCTTTCTTT.

This chain uses TRBV7-3 with TRBJ2-1, with 7 bases that match TRBD2. There are 14 residues in the CDR3. The germline V gene encodes CDR1 SGHTA and CDR2 FQGTGA. V gave up 3 bases and J gave up 13 bases; unmatched junction bases: 12. The CDR3 bases are TGTGCCAGCAGCTTGAGCGGGGAGGTGGCGGTCCAGTTCTTC. Protein sequence: CASSLSGEVAVQFF.

The genes are TRBV4-1 and TRBJ1-2, with unresolved D. Germline CDR1 is MGHRA and CDR2 is YSYEKL. Between the trimmed V and J ends, which lost 1 base and 4 bases, there was a span of 13 bases. The CDR3 runs 15 residues. The CDR3 here is CASSQGPSQTYGYTF. The CDR3 DNA sequence: TGCGCCAGCAGCCAAGGCCCCAGCCAGACCTATGGCTACACCTTC.